The rows below give T cell receptor beta chains drawn from one sample of a study of cytomegalovirus exposure and HLA in healthy donors. Data came from immunoSEQ multiplex PCR; TCRdb stores just in-frame clones and leaves some out. The sample shows about 190,000 clones, approximately 78% of them seen only once. Sequencing was carried out using PBMCs. Every receptor here comes from a woman aged 18-30 years in good health and CMV-seronegative. CDR3s include the opening cysteine and the closing phenylalanine or tryptophan. The order of the fields is V gene, J gene, CDR3 protein.

TRBV4-1	TRBJ2-7	CASSQDGAGLDEQYF
TRBV29-1	TRBJ1-1	CSVSDTGEDTEAFF
TRBV30	.	CAWSPNYEQYF
TRBV18	TRBJ1-2	CASSPAENYGYTF
TRBV28	TRBJ1-2	CASSWGQYYGYTF
TRBV6-1	TRBJ2-7	CASSESARRYEQYF
TRBV6-5	TRBJ1-3	CASSYSLTGHTIYF
TRBV19	TRBJ2-1	CAGLGGGGSYNEQFF
TRBV10-1	TRBJ2-1	CASRGGAKDNEQFF
TRBV5-1	TRBJ2-5	CASSGAVSGETQYF
TRBV2	TRBJ2-5	CASSEEAVYQETQYF
TRBV6-5	TRBJ2-7	CASSLTGRGDEQYF
TRBV7-9	TRBJ1-1	CASSLTQANTEAFF
TRBV6-5	TRBJ2-3	CASGQAYATQYF
TRBV27	TRBJ1-5	CASSSDPSDRIANQPQHF
TRBV5-1	TRBJ1-1	CASSDTGAGSEAFF
TRBV6-6	TRBJ1-1	CASSYSGQGNTEAFF
TRBV18	TRBJ2-6	CASSSSGANVLTF
TRBV25-1	TRBJ2-5	CASRGLAGGRGETQYF
TRBV19	TRBJ2-7	CASSIGAAEGSYEQYF
TRBV6-1	TRBJ2-2	CASRVSTNTGELFF
TRBV6-1	TRBJ2-6	CASRSGGSGANVLTF
TRBV19	TRBJ1-4	CASARGATNEKLFF
TRBV28	TRBJ2-1	CASSLSRIMGGVSYNEQFF
TRBV5-1	TRBJ1-3	CASSWDTSGNTIYF
TRBV2	TRBJ2-7	CASSETSEPLYEQYF
TRBV18	TRBJ1-1	CASSPKGEGVTEAFF
TRBV6-5	TRBJ2-1	CASSYVLGASYNEQFF
TRBV30	TRBJ2-7	CAWSRGISYEQYF
TRBV7-2	TRBJ2-5	CASRLTPPDSSQETQYF
TRBV5-1	TRBJ1-5	CASSPQGTFNQPQHF
TRBV19	TRBJ1-5	CASSPRQGSQPQHF
TRBV11-2	TRBJ2-2	CASSPLAGELFF
TRBV5-1	TRBJ2-1	CASSWEQGAPYNEQFF
TRBV5-4	TRBJ2-5	CASSLGQGDQETQYF
TRBV11-2	TRBJ2-7	CASSPTSGGNYEQYF
TRBV7-2	TRBJ1-5	CASSPTEYQPQHF
TRBV11-3	TRBJ2-3	CASSLAGNTDTQYF
TRBV2	TRBJ1-1	CASGPGGSITEAFF
TRBV4-2	TRBJ2-7	CASSPLGSGSYEQYF
TRBV14	TRBJ2-4	CASSQPAGGPRENIQYF
TRBV7-9	TRBJ1-6	CASSLGDSHNSPLHF
TRBV5-1	TRBJ1-2	CASSLAVTDSANGYTF
TRBV4-2	TRBJ1-3	CASSQVRNLQGLSGNTIYF
TRBV5-1	TRBJ2-3	CASSSGQPFTDTQYF
TRBV6-5	TRBJ2-1	CASSSDRGEQFF
TRBV19	TRBJ2-2	CASSIRAGGKLFF
TRBV5-4	TRBJ2-7	CASSPRVADSYEQYF
TRBV20-1	TRBJ2-1	CSAMFDNEQFF
TRBV11-1	TRBJ2-5	CASSLVASGGDHRETQYF
TRBV7-9	TRBJ1-4	CASSLREGQANEKLFF
TRBV30	TRBJ1-1	CAGRVLNTEAFF
TRBV30	TRBJ1-5	CAWSGGQGGQPQHF
TRBV19	.	CASSLRGRSYEQYF
TRBV5-1	TRBJ2-1	CASSLTSGRARSYNEQFF